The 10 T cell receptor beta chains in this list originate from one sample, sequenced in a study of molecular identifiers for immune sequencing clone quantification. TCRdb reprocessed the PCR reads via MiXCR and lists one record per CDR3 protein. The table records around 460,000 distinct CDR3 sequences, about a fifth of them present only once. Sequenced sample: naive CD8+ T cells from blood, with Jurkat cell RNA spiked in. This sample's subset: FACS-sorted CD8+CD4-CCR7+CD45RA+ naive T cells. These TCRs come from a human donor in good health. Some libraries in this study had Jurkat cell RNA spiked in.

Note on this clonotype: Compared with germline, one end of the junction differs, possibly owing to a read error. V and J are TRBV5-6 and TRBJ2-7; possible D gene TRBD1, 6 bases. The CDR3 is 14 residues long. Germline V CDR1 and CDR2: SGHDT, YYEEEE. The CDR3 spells CVSSPGQSSYEQYF. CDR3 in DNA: TGTGTCAGCAGCCCTGGACAGAGCTCCTACGAGCAGTACTTC.

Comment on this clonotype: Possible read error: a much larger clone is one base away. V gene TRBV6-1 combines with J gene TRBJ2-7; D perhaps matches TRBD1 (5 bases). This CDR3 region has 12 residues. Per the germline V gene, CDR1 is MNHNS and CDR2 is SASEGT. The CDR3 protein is CSIQTEPDEQYF. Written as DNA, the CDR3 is TGTTCCATACAGACAGAGCCGGACGAGCAGTACTTC.

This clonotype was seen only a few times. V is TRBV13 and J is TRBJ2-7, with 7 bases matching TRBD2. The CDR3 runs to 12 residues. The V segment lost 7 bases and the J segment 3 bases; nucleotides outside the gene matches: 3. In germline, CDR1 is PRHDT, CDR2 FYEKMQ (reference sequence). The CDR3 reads CASNSGNYEQYF. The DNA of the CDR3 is TGTGCCAGCAACAGCGGGAACTACGAGCAGTACTTC. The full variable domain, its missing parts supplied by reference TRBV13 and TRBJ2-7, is AAGVIQSPRHLIKEKRETATLKCYPIPRHDTVYWYQQGPGQDPQFLISFYEKMQSDKGSIPDRFSAQQFSDYHSELNMSSLELGDSALYFCASNSGNYEQYFGPGTRLTVT.

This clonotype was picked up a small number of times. The CDR3 DNA reads as TGCAGCGTTGAGGCAGGGGGCGGCGAGCAGTTCTTC. Translation: CSVEAGGGEQFF. The chain employs TRBV29-1 and TRBJ2-1; 8 bases are a match to TRBD1. The CDR3 runs to 12 residues. With 3 bases clipped from V and 10 bases from J, the junction kept 5 bases outside the gene matches. Germline CDR1 reads SQVTM; CDR2 reads ANQGSEA.

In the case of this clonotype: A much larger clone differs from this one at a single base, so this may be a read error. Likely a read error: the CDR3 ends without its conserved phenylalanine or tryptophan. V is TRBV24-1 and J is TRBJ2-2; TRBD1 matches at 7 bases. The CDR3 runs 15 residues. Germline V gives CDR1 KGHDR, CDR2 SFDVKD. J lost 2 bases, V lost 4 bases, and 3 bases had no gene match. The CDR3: CATSERDSNTGELFL. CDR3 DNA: TGTGCCACCAGTGAACGGGACAGCAACACCGGGGAGCTGTTTCTT.

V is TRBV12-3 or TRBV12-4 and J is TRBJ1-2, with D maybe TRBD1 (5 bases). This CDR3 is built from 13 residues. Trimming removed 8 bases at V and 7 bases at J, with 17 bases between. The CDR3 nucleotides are TGTGCCAGCGATGGGTTGGGGGACGCTGGCTACACCTTC. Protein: CASDGLGDAGYTF.

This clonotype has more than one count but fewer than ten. CDR3 sequence reads: CASRHRRGQETQYF. The DNA of the CDR3 is TGTGCCAGCAGACACCGGCGGGGGCAAGAGACCCAGTACTTC. The V gene is TRBV27, the J gene TRBJ2-5; TRBD2 aligns across 7 bases. Germline CDR1 reads MNHEY; CDR2 reads SMNVEV (reference sequence). This CDR3 contains 14 residues. J was trimmed by 2 bases and V by 6 bases; bases with no gene match: 6.

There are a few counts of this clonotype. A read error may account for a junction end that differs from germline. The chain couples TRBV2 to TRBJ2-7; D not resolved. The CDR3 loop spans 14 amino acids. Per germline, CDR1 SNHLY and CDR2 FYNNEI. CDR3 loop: CASREAPRSYEQYF. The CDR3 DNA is TGTGCCAGCAGAGAAGCGCCGCGCAGCTACGAGCAGTACTTC.

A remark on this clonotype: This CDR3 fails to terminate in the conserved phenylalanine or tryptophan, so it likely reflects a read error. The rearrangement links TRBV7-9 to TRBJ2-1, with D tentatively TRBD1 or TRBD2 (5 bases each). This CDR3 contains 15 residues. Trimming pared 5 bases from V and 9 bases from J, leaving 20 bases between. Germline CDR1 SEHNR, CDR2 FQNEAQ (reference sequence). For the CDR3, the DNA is TGTGCCAGCAGCGCCCCGTTGGGGGTACGTGCTGAGCAGTTCCTC. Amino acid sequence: CASSAPLGVRAEQFL.

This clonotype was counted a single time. The CDR3 DNA follows: TGCAGCGTTGAGAGCGGGGTTGGTCAGCCCCAGCATTTT. Amino acids: CSVESGVGQPQHF. The genes are TRBV29-1 and TRBJ1-5; D unresolved. Germline V gives CDR1 SQVTM, CDR2 ANQGSEA. The CDR3 contains 13 residues. Trimming shortened V by 3 bases and J by 6 bases, and 12 bases separated the two germline ends.